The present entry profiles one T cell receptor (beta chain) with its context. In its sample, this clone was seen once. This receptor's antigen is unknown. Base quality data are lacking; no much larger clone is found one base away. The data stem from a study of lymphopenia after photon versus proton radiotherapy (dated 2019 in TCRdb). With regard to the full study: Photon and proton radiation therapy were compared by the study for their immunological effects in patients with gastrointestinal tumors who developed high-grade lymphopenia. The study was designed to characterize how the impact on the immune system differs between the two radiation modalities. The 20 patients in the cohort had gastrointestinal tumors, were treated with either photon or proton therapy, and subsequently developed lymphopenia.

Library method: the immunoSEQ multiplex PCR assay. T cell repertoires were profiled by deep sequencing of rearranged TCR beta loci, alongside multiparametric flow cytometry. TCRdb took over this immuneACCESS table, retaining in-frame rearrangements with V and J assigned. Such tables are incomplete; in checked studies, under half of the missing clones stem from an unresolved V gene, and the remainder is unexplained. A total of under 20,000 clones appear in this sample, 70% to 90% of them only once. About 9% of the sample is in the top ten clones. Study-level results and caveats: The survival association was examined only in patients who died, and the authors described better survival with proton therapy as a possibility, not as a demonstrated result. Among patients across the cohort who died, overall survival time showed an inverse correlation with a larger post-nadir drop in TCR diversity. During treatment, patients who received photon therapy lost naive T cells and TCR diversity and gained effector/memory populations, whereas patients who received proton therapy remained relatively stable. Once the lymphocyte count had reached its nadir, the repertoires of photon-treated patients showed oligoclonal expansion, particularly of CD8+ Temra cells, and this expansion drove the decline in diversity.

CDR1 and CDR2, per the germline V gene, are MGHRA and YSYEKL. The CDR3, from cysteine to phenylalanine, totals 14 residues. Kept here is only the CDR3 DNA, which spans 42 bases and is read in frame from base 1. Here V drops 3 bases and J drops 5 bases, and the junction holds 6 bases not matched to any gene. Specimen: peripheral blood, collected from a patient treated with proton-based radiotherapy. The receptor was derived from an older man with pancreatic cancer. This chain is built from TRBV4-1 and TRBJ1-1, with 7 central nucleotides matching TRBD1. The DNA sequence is TGCGCCAGCAGCCACTCCACAGGGGTTACTGAAGCTTTCTTT. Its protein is CASSHSTGVTEAFF.